This entry lists 24 T cell receptor beta chains sequenced from one sample in a study of OX40 agonist ivuxolimab in advanced cancers. The assay was immunoSEQ multiplex PCR, and TCRdb's table has in-frame clones only and misses some. Among 76,000 or so clones listed, 80% to 90% were seen once. The sequencing here drew on CD4+ or CD8+ T cells sorted from blood, taken in a trial of the OX40 agonist ivuxolimab. All receptors come from an adult with an advanced solid tumor such as melanoma, head and neck, liver or kidney cancer.

The chain has TRBV5-8 and TRBJ1-1; TRBD1 agrees at 8 bases. The germline CDR1 and CDR2 sequences are SGHTS and YDEGEE. This CDR3 has 14 amino acids. The V segment lost 7 bases and the J segment 3 bases; nucleotides outside the gene matches: 8. Here the CDR3 DNA reads TGTGCCAGCCCTTCTTTGGACAGGGACACTGAAGCTTTCTTT. Protein: CASPSLDRDTEAFF.

This chain joins TRBV19 and TRBJ1-5; D call uncertain. The ends were cut back, 3 bases at V and 1 base at J, with 10 bases in the middle. The CDR3 covers 15 residues. From germline, CDR1 is LNHDA and CDR2 SQIVND (reference sequence). CDR3 in DNA: TGTGCCAGTAGTATCTCTGAAGGGAGCAATCAGCCCCAGCATTTT. Amino acid sequence: CASSISEGSNQPQHF.

V is TRBV5-6 and J is TRBJ1-2, with unresolved D. The ends were cut back, 3 bases at V and 8 bases at J, with 11 bases in the middle. CDR3 length: 12 residues. The germline V gene encodes CDR1 SGHDT and CDR2 YYEEEE. CDR3 sequence: CASSSTEVGYTF. DNA for the CDR3: TGTGCCAGCAGCTCTACGGAGGTCGGCTACACCTTC.

In its sample, this clone was seen once. The DNA for the CDR3 is TGTGCCAGCAGTCAACGGCGGGATAATGGCTACACCTTC. This translates into CASSQRRDNGYTF. The chain recombines TRBV6-5 with TRBJ1-2; D is uncertain. Trimming pared 5 bases from V and 6 bases from J, leaving 13 bases between. Germline CDR1 and CDR2: MNHEY and SVGAGI. CDR3 size: 13 residues.

The chain employs TRBV7-9 and TRBJ1-1; D call uncertain. The CDR3 has 14 residues. V lost 5 bases and J lost 0, with 10 bases in between. CDR1 and CDR2 from the germline V gene are SEHNR and FQNEAQ (reference sequence). DNA of the CDR3: TGTGCCAGCAGCCCACGGGGAGTGAACACTGAAGCTTTCTTT. It encodes CASSPRGVNTEAFF.

CDR3 nucleotides: TGTGCCTTCGTTGGGCTCAGGGGGCTCTACGAGCAGTACTTC. Translated: CAFVGLRGLYEQYF. The V and J genes are TRBV10-3 and TRBJ2-7, with TRBD1 matching over 8 bases. The junction had 12 bases not matched to a gene; V was cut back by 11 bases and J by 3 bases. This CDR3 has 14 amino acids. From germline, CDR1 is ENHRY and CDR2 SYGVKD.

This clone was detected only once. The chain combines TRBV6-1 with TRBJ1-1; unclear D gene. This CDR3 is 11 amino acids long. The V and J ends lost 5 bases and 7 bases respectively, with 8 bases between them. The V gene's germline CDR1 is MNHNS and CDR2 SASEGT. The CDR3 spells CASSLGFEAFF. As DNA, the CDR3 is TGTGCCAGCAGTTTAGGTTTTGAAGCTTTCTTT.

This clone was found a few times. The rearrangement uses TRBV2 and TRBJ1-2; D perhaps matches TRBD1 (6 bases). The germline V gene encodes CDR1 SNHLY and CDR2 FYNNEI. Trimming stripped 5 bases from V and 14 bases from J, with 24 bases between. The CDR3 has 14 amino acids. For the CDR3, the DNA is TGTGCCAGCAGTCCCGGGACATCTAATAGTTACCAGACCTTC. Amino acids: CASSPGTSNSYQTF.

The chain links TRBV6-5 to TRBJ1-5, with D maybe TRBD1 (6 bases). The V end lost 6 bases, the J end lost 1 base, and 10 bases lay between the germline ends. Germline CDR1 MNHEY, CDR2 SVGAGI. CDR3 length: 14 residues. Written as DNA, the CDR3 is TGTGCCAGCAGCTCAGGGGACAGCAATCAGCCCCAGCATTTT. This encodes CASSSGDSNQPQHF.

The chain carries TRBV29-1 and TRBJ2-3; 14 bases agree with TRBD2. The CDR3 loop spans 18 amino acids. CDR1 is SQVTM and CDR2 is ANQGSEA in the germline V gene. Trimming removed 6 bases from V and 0 bases from J; junction bases left unmatched: 11. The CDR3: CSVPPGTSGSTSTDTQYF. CDR3 DNA sequence: TGCAGCGTCCCTCCCGGGACTAGCGGGAGCACTAGCACAGATACGCAGTATTTT.

The V gene is TRBV5-1, the J gene TRBJ2-7; tentative D call: TRBD2 (6 bases). V lost 0 bases and J 9 bases, leaving 13 bases between the germline ends. CDR3 length equals 13 residues. Germline V gene lookup returns CDR1 SGHRS and CDR2 YFSETQ. CDR3 DNA sequence: TGCGCCAGCAGCTTGGATGGGACTCTAGGGCAGTACTTC. The encoded protein is CASSLDGTLGQYF. The complete variable domain, with remaining parts taken from reference TRBV5-1 and TRBJ2-7, reads KAGVTQTPRYLIKTRGQQVTLSCSPISGHRSVSWYQQTPGQGLQFLFEYFSETQRNKGNFPGRFSGRQFSNSRSEMNVSTLELGDSALYLCASSLDGTLGQYFGPGTRLTVT.

This rearrangement joins TRBV12-5 to TRBJ2-6, with 9 bases that match TRBD1. Unmatched junction bases numbered 8, after V lost 5 bases and J lost 0 bases. The CDR3 covers 18 residues. From germline, CDR1 is LGHNT and CDR2 FRNRAP. The DNA for the CDR3 is TGTGCTAGTGGTACCGGGACAGGGAAAATCTCTGGGGCCAACGTCCTGACTTTC. Encoded protein: CASGTGTGKISGANVLTF.

The rearrangement links TRBV5-1 to TRBJ1-6, with 7 bases fitting TRBD1. From germline, CDR1 is SGHRS and CDR2 YFSETQ. Losses at the gene ends were 4 bases for V and 7 bases for J; bases not matched to a gene: 5. The CDR3 is 14 residues long. The CDR3 spells CASSPGTVNSPLHF. For the CDR3, the DNA is TGCGCCAGCAGCCCCGGGACAGTGAATTCACCCCTCCACTTT.

This clone has just one count. The chain recombines TRBV19 with TRBJ1-2; D remains ambiguous. Germline CDR1 and CDR2: LNHDA and SQIVND (reference sequence). V dropped 3 bases and J dropped 0 bases, with 8 bases sitting between them. The CDR3 covers 14 residues. The DNA of the CDR3 is TGTGCCAGTAGTATTTCAGTTCCTAACTATGGCTACACCTTC. Translation: CASSISVPNYGYTF.

This chain links TRBV5-1 with TRBJ2-7; D remains ambiguous. The CDR3 sequence is 15 residues long. Per germline, CDR1 SGHRS and CDR2 YFSETQ. V dropped 4 bases and J dropped 6 bases, with 20 bases sitting between them. CDR3 amino acids: CASSIDASTPPEQYF. In nucleotides, the CDR3 is TGCGCCAGCAGCATAGATGCCTCTACGCCACCCGAGCAGTACTTC.

The rearrangement joins TRBV4-3 to TRBJ1-1; no clear D gene. The germline V gene has CDR1 LGHNA and CDR2 YSLEER. V was cut by 2 bases and J by 2 bases, with 6 bases left in between. CDR3 length equals 13 residues. The CDR3 coding sequence is TGCGCCAGCAGCCAAATCGGAAACACTGAAGCTTTCTTT. Amino acids: CASSQIGNTEAFF.

The J gene is TRBJ2-3, the V gene TRBV5-1; 14 nucleotides align to TRBD2. Per the germline V gene, CDR1 is SGHRS and CDR2 is YFSETQ. The J segment lost 0 bases and the V segment lost 2 bases, leaving 11 bases of the junction unmatched. This CDR3 region has 20 residues. Written as DNA, the CDR3 is TGCGCCAGCAGCTTCCTCTCGGGACTAGCGGGAGCCCCTAGCACAGATACGCAGTATTTT. It codes for CASSFLSGLAGAPSTDTQYF.

The V and J genes are TRBV6-5 and TRBJ1-2; TRBD1 might be the D (5 bases). The length of the CDR3 is 15 residues. V lost 0 bases to trimming and J lost 8 bases, with 16 bases between them. Germline V gene lookup returns CDR1 MNHEY and CDR2 SVGAGI. DNA of the CDR3: TGTGCCAGCAGTTACTCGAACCGGGACGGGGAAGGCTACACCTTC. This codes for CASSYSNRDGEGYTF.

This clone was counted once. The genes are TRBV7-2 and TRBJ2-3; D remains unclear. The CDR3 extends over 11 amino acids. V gave up 2 bases and J gave up 3 bases, with 0 bases separating them. In germline, CDR1 is SGHTA, CDR2 FQGNSA. The CDR3 DNA reads as TGTGCCAGCAGCTTAACAGATACGCAGTATTTT. Translation gives CASSLTDTQYF.

This chain links TRBV29-1 with TRBJ2-3; the D is unclear. With 6 bases removed from V and 4 bases from J, the gap between germline ends came to 11 bases. The CDR3 consists of 12 residues. From germline, CDR1 is SQVTM and CDR2 ANQGSEA. CDR3 region: CSVLEVPDTQYF. The CDR3 region has the DNA TGCAGCGTCCTAGAGGTCCCAGATACGCAGTATTTT.

The chain couples TRBV18 to TRBJ2-7; D is unclear. The germline gives CDR1 KGHSH, CDR2 LQKENI. The CDR3 sequence is 13 residues long. V lost 5 bases and J lost 7, with 15 bases in between. CDR3 DNA: TGTGCCAGCTCATCGGCGACCCAAGGGGAGCAGTACTTC. Its translation is CASSSATQGEQYF.

The gene calls are TRBV15 and TRBJ1-1; D unclear. Trimming took 0 bases from V and 4 from J, leaving 9 bases between them. The CDR3 loop spans 14 amino acids. Germline assignment: CDR1 LNHNV and CDR2 YYDKDF (reference sequence). The CDR3 here is CATSRDRLGTEAFF. The DNA for the CDR3 is TGTGCCACCAGCAGAGATCGTCTGGGCACTGAAGCTTTCTTT. The whole variable domain, filled in from reference TRBV15 and TRBJ1-1, reads DAMVIQNPRYQVTQFGKPVTLSCSQTLNHNVMYWYQQKSSQAPKLLFHYYDKDFNNEADTPDNFQSRRPNTSFCFLDIRSPGLGDTAMYLCATSRDRLGTEAFFGQGTRLTVV.

This clone was counted between two and nine times. The CDR3 protein is CASSHISGPPGHTQYF. DNA of the CDR3: TGTGCCAGCAGCCATATTAGCGGGCCGCCTGGTCATACGCAGTATTTT. The V call is TRBV4-2, the J call TRBJ2-3, with 7 positions matching TRBD2. V was pared by 3 bases and J by 7 bases, with 13 bases of the junction left unmatched. Germline CDR1 reads LGHNA; CDR2 reads YNFKEQ. This CDR3 contains 16 residues.

The chain links TRBV6-1 to TRBJ2-5; D perhaps matches TRBD2 (7 bases). Trimming cost V 6 bases and J 1 base, with 15 bases left between them. Germline V gene data show CDR1 as MNHNS and CDR2 as SASEGT. This CDR3 has 15 residues. DNA of the CDR3: TGTGCCAGCAGCGTAGGGGGGGGGTCCCAAGAGACCCAGTACTTC. Amino acids: CASSVGGGSQETQYF.